This T cell receptor (beta chain) is from a study of T-cell reconstitution after alpha-beta-depleted transplantation in children. Study conclusions and caveats: Some patients' high day-60 TCRbeta diversity was attributed to recipient cells surviving conditioning. Reportedly, only several hundred clones from non-depleted graft cells drove alpha-beta T-cell counts at about two months. T cells produced anew were the main source of T-cell counts and diversity one year after transplant.

Germline values: CDR1 MGHRA, CDR2 YSYEKL. The length of the CDR3 is 14 residues. The V segment lost 4 bases and the J segment 4 bases; nucleotides outside the gene matches: 3. As it was prepared, the TCRbeta library received unique molecular identifiers. TCRdb re-called the PCR reads through MiXCR, storing one row per CDR3 protein. The table lists fewer than 550,000 distinct CDR3 sequences, more than 9.5% of them singletons. Details on this clonotype: What it recognizes is unknown.

Sequenced material: PBMCs, mostly from graft donor cells, taken 180 days after TCRalphabeta/CD19-depleted stem cell transplant. The chain links TRBV4-1 to TRBJ1-3, with 8 nucleotides matching TRBD1. The TCR sequence derives from a female patient between 2 and 15 years old who had a stem cell transplant for aplastic anemia, so the T cells may come from the graft donor. The CDR3 loop reads CASSRGQDGNTIYF. CDR3 sequence (DNA): TGCGCCAGCAGCCGGGGACAGGACGGAAACACCATATATTTT.